One and the same sample provided the 28 T cell receptor beta chains below, sequenced in a study of T cell repertoires in cytomegalovirus infection. Each CDR3 protein is one row after TCRdb ran MiXCR on the reads. The repertoire has 310,000 or so distinct CDR3 sequences, roughly 16% of them found once; the top ten carry approximately 12%. Sequenced sample: PBMCs. These receptors all come from a human donor in good health (CMV status not recorded). Some clones in this sample may be carry-over from other donors' samples.

The chain couples TRBV5-1 to TRBJ2-1; D uncertain. Looked up from germline, CDR1 is SGHRS and CDR2 is YFSETQ. The CDR3 contains 16 residues. The germline V and J ends were trimmed by 4 bases and 2 bases, with 16 bases remaining between them. CDR3 amino acids: CASSPGRLRTYNEQFF. Written as DNA, the CDR3 is TGCGCCAGCAGCCCCGGTCGGTTAAGGACCTACAATGAGCAGTTCTTC.

The chain is built from TRBV6-5 and TRBJ1-2; TRBD1 aligns across 9 bases. CDR1 is MNHEY and CDR2 is SVGAGI in the germline V gene. This CDR3 spans 15 amino acids. V shed 5 bases and J 4 bases; nucleotides not matched to a gene: 8. CDR3 loop: CASSQTGGSRYGYTF. The CDR3 bases are TGTGCCAGCAGTCAAACAGGGGGCTCCCGCTATGGCTACACCTTC.

This clonotype is a singleton in its sample. One junction end disagrees with the germline gene, perhaps due to a read error. The chain employs TRBV27 and TRBJ2-5; 8 nucleotides match TRBD2. Germline V lookup: CDR1 MNHEY, CDR2 SMNVEV (reference sequence). This CDR3 comprises 15 residues. The CDR3 coding sequence is TGTGCCAGCAGTTTATCCCGGGGGGGCCAAGAGTCCCAGTACTTC. Translated, it gives CASSLSRGGQESQYF.

The chain recombines TRBV5-1 with TRBJ2-1; 7 bases map to TRBD1. With 4 bases clipped from V and 2 bases from J, the junction kept 9 bases outside the gene matches. Germline CDR1 and CDR2: SGHRS and YFSETQ. The CDR3 loop spans 16 amino acids. The CDR3: CASSGSRDSTYNEQFF. DNA of the CDR3: TGCGCCAGCAGCGGTAGCCGGGACAGTACCTACAATGAGCAGTTCTTC.

This rearrangement joins TRBV15 to TRBJ2-5, with 12 bases lining up with TRBD1. CDR1 LNHNV and CDR2 YYDKDF come from the germline V gene (reference sequence). The CDR3 covers 19 residues. The ends lost 1 base at V and 5 bases at J; junction bases unmatched: 14. The CDR3 DNA reads TGTGCCACCAGCAGAGGCGCCGGGACAGGGGGCAGGTTTGGTGAGACCCAGTACTTC. Translating it yields CATSRGAGTGGRFGETQYF.

V is TRBV18 and J is TRBJ2-2; perhaps TRBD1 as D (6 bases). From germline, CDR1 is KGHSH and CDR2 LQKENI. The CDR3 extends over 16 amino acids. Between the trimmed V and J ends, which lost 3 bases and 0 bases, there was a span of 11 bases. The CDR3 region has the DNA TGTGCCAGCTCACCGACAGGACCCCCGAACACCGGGGAGCTGTTTTTT. Translating gives CASSPTGPPNTGELFF.

This clonotype has just a few counts. This rearrangement joins TRBV3-1 to TRBJ2-1, with D hard to call. Trimming left V 2 bases short and J 9 bases short, with 14 bases between. The CDR3 spans 14 residues. Germline CDR1 and CDR2: LGHDT and YNNKEL (reference sequence). DNA of the CDR3: TGTGCCAGCAGCCAAAGTGCTATTCTCCTTGAGCAGTTCTTC. This translates into CASSQSAILLEQFF.

This clonotype was found many times. This chain uses TRBV6-1 with TRBJ2-7; 10 positions agree with TRBD2. V lost 7 bases to trimming and J lost 0 bases; unmatched junction nucleotides: 18. Germline-derived CDR1 and CDR2 are MNHNS and SASEGT. The length of the CDR3 is 19 residues. CDR3 sequence (DNA): TGTGCCAGCACCAAACACGAGGCTAGCGGGGGCCATCCCTCCTACGAGCAGTACTTC. Encoded protein: CASTKHEASGGHPSYEQYF.

The chain has TRBV2 and TRBJ1-5; 7 bases match TRBD1. CDR3 size: 16 residues. In germline, CDR1 is SNHLY, CDR2 FYNNEI. V gave up 6 bases and J gave up 0 bases; unmatched junction bases: 8. The CDR3 DNA sequence: TGTGCCAGCAGCGCGGGGACAGACCCTAGCAATCAGCCCCAGCATTTT. This encodes CASSAGTDPSNQPQHF.

J is TRBJ1-2 and V is TRBV29-1; 9 nucleotides line up with TRBD1. Germline loops: CDR1 SQVTM, CDR2 ANQGSEA. The CDR3 runs to 14 residues. The trim removed 7 bases at V and 8 bases at J, leaving 14 bases unmatched. For the CDR3, the DNA is TGCAGCGCACCGATGATTGGACAGGGGAACGGCTACACCTTC. Translation gives CSAPMIGQGNGYTF.

V usage is TRBV4-2 and J usage is TRBJ2-3; D is ambiguous. CDR3 length: 14 residues. Looked up from germline, CDR1 is LGHNA and CDR2 is YNFKEQ. Trimming left V 0 bases short and J 3 bases short, with 7 bases between. The CDR3 nucleotides are TGTGCCAGCAGCCAAGATATGGCAACAGATACGCAGTATTTT. Its protein is CASSQDMATDTQYF.

This clonotype turned up a few times. This chain links TRBV6-1 with TRBJ2-3; TRBD1 matches at 9 bases. The CDR3 is 17 amino acids. The germline CDR1 and CDR2 sequences are MNHNS and SASEGT. J lost 5 bases, V lost 0 bases, and 9 bases had no gene match. CDR3 protein: CASSEAQWTGAGDTQYF. CDR3 bases: TGTGCCAGCAGTGAAGCGCAATGGACAGGGGCCGGAGATACGCAGTATTTT.

The J gene is TRBJ1-4, the V gene TRBV20-1, with D perhaps matching TRBD1 (5 bases). Trimming removed 3 bases at V and 8 bases at J, with 13 bases between. CDR1 is DFQATT, CDR2 SNEGSKA, per germline (reference sequence). The CDR3 sequence is 13 residues long. The CDR3 DNA is TGCAGTGCTAGGTGGGGGTTACGGGAAAAACTGTTTTTT. Translation gives CSARWGLREKLFF.

In its sample, this clonotype was seen many times. The genes are TRBV6-5 and TRBJ1-1; D call uncertain. Germline V lookup: CDR1 MNHEY, CDR2 SVGAGI. V was clipped by 0 bases and J by 1 base, with 15 bases between them. This CDR3 is 17 amino acids long. The CDR3 is CASSYSAQTAPNTEAFF. CDR3 nucleotides: TGTGCCAGCAGTTACTCGGCACAAACCGCCCCGAACACTGAAGCTTTCTTT.

V usage is TRBV7-6 and J usage is TRBJ1-1; TRBD1 matches at 10 bases. Germline V gene lookup returns CDR1 SGHVS and CDR2 FNYEAQ. V was clipped by 7 bases and J by 7 bases; unmatched bases: 9. The CDR3 loop spans 14 amino acids. CDR3 sequence: CASTQGTGANEAFF. As DNA, the CDR3 is TGTGCCAGCACGCAAGGGACAGGGGCTAATGAAGCTTTCTTT.

This clonotype was counted only a few times. The chain has TRBV12-3 or TRBV12-4 and TRBJ1-6, with a tentative D call TRBD1 (5 bases). This CDR3 region has 14 residues. V lost 3 bases and J lost 10, with 13 bases in between. The CDR3 nucleotides read TGTGCCAGCAGTTTGGAGGGACCAGTATCACCCCTCCACTTT. Amino acids: CASSLEGPVSPLHF.

The V gene is TRBV25-1, the J gene TRBJ1-4, with a tentative D call TRBD1 (5 bases). The germline CDR1 and CDR2 sequences are MGHDK and SYGVNS. Trimming pared 1 base from V and 1 base from J, leaving 10 bases between. The CDR3 is 16 amino acids. CDR3 in amino acids: CASSEWGGRTNEKLFF. The CDR3 DNA reads as TGTGCCAGCAGTGAATGGGGCGGGCGAACTAATGAAAAACTGTTTTTT. Full variable domain (remainder filled in from reference TRBV25-1 and TRBJ1-4): EADIYQTPRYLVIGTGKKITLECSQTMGHDKMYWYQQDPGMELHLIHYSYGVNSTEKGDLSSESTVSRIRTEHFPLTLESARPSHTSQYLCASSEWGGRTNEKLFFGSGTQLSVL.

The chain links TRBV4-1 to TRBJ1-2, with 7 bases matching TRBD1. The J segment lost 5 bases and the V segment lost 1 base, leaving 7 bases of the junction unmatched. This CDR3 is 15 amino acids long. Germline CDR1 reads MGHRA; CDR2 reads YSYEKL. The CDR3 loop reads CASSQAPGTAYGYTF. DNA for the CDR3: TGCGCCAGCAGCCAAGCCCCCGGGACAGCGTATGGCTACACCTTC.

There are many counts of this clonotype. The rearrangement uses TRBV7-2 and TRBJ2-1; the D is unclear. Germline CDR1 and CDR2: SGHTA and FQGNSA. The CDR3 contains 11 residues. V was shortened by 0 bases and J by 15 bases, with 9 bases between the two germline ends. CDR3 sequence reads: CASSLARSAFF. Here the CDR3 DNA reads TGTGCCAGCAGCTTAGCTCGATCTGCGTTCTTC.

There are a few counts of this clonotype. The CDR3 coding sequence is TGTGCCAGCTCGCTCACGGACGGATTGGGGCGGCCCCAGCATTTT. Translated, it gives CASSLTDGLGRPQHF. The V gene is TRBV18, the J gene TRBJ1-5; a weak D match, TRBD1 (5 bases). The germline V gene has CDR1 KGHSH and CDR2 LQKENI. The CDR3 sequence is 15 residues long. V was clipped by 6 bases and J by 9 bases, with 21 bases between them. Combining the CDR3 with reference TRBV18 and TRBJ1-5 gives the whole variable domain NAGVMQNPRHLVRRRGQEARLRCSPMKGHSHVYWYRQLPEEGLKFMVYLQKENIIDESGMPKERFSAEFPKEGPSILRIQQVVRGDSAAYFCASSLTDGLGRPQHFGDGTRLSIL.

This clonotype has more than one count but fewer than ten. The J gene is TRBJ2-1, the V gene TRBV6-6, with 10 bases matching TRBD1. Germline assignment: CDR1 MNHNY and CDR2 SVGAGI (reference sequence). The CDR3 sequence is 16 residues long. V lost 4 bases to trimming and J lost 2 bases; unmatched junction nucleotides: 5. CDR3 bases: TGTGCCAGCAGTTTAACCGGGACAGGGGCCTACAATGAGCAGTTCTTC. Translated: CASSLTGTGAYNEQFF.

This clonotype came up many times. The chain recombines TRBV5-6 with TRBJ2-5, with TRBD2 matching over 8 bases. This CDR3 spans 15 amino acids. Germline assignment: CDR1 SGHDT and CDR2 YYEEEE. The V segment lost 4 bases and the J segment 5 bases; nucleotides outside the gene matches: 10. The CDR3 DNA is TGTGCCAGCAGCCCGCGGGCCGGGGGGGCCGAGACCCAGTACTTC. It is translated as CASSPRAGGAETQYF.

The gene calls are TRBV2 and TRBJ2-7; D is perhaps TRBD1 or TRBD2 (6 bases each). Germline CDR1 and CDR2: SNHLY and FYNNEI. The CDR3 is 14 residues long. The germline V and J ends were trimmed by 1 base and 3 bases, with 10 bases remaining between them. The CDR3 sequence is CASSEGRGHYEQYF. The CDR3 nucleotides read TGTGCCAGCAGTGAAGGCCGGGGGCACTACGAGCAGTACTTC.

This clonotype has at least ten counts. The CDR3 DNA reads as TGTGCCAGCAGCACACAAGGACAGGGCTACAATGAGCAGTTCTTC. It yields the protein CASSTQGQGYNEQFF. The V and J genes are TRBV7-8 and TRBJ2-1; TRBD1 matches at 8 bases. Germline lookup yields CDR1 SGHVS and CDR2 FQNEAQ. The CDR3 has 15 amino acids. V was clipped by 5 bases and J by 3 bases; unmatched bases: 6.

This clonotype has ten or more counts. The chain recombines TRBV28 with TRBJ1-1, with 7 bases that match TRBD1. V shed 4 bases, J shed 0 bases, and the junction held 5 bases outside the gene matches. The germline V gene has CDR1 MDHEN and CDR2 SYDVKM. The CDR3 is 15 amino acids. The chain's CDR3 is CASSWGGQMNTEAFF. The CDR3 nucleotides read TGTGCCAGCAGTTGGGGGGGACAGATGAACACTGAAGCTTTCTTT.

This clonotype has ten or more counts. The chain employs TRBV12-3 or TRBV12-4 and TRBJ2-5, with D unclear. V was shortened by 5 bases and J by 7 bases, with 20 bases between the two germline ends. The CDR3 totals 15 residues. DNA for the CDR3: TGTGCCAGCAGTCCGACCGGACGCACGCCCGGGACCCAGTACTTC. It encodes CASSPTGRTPGTQYF.

J is TRBJ2-1 and V is TRBV12-3 or TRBV12-4; 8 positions match TRBD2. With 6 bases clipped from V and 6 bases from J, the junction kept 7 bases outside the gene matches. The CDR3 extends over 14 amino acids. The CDR3 region is CASSPQLAANEQFF. The CDR3, as DNA: TGTGCCAGCAGCCCACAACTAGCGGCCAATGAGCAGTTCTTC.

The sample holds many counts of this clonotype. The chain carries TRBV6-1 and TRBJ2-5; 12 bases line up with TRBD2. The V gene end was trimmed by 2 bases and the J gene end by 1 base; junction bases not matched to a gene: 14. The CDR3 sequence is 20 residues long. Germline values: CDR1 MNHNS, CDR2 SASEGT. CDR3 nucleotides: TGTGCCAGCAGTGAATATTTCGGGGCCCCTAGCGGGGGGGGCCAAGAGACCCAGTACTTC. Protein sequence: CASSEYFGAPSGGGQETQYF.